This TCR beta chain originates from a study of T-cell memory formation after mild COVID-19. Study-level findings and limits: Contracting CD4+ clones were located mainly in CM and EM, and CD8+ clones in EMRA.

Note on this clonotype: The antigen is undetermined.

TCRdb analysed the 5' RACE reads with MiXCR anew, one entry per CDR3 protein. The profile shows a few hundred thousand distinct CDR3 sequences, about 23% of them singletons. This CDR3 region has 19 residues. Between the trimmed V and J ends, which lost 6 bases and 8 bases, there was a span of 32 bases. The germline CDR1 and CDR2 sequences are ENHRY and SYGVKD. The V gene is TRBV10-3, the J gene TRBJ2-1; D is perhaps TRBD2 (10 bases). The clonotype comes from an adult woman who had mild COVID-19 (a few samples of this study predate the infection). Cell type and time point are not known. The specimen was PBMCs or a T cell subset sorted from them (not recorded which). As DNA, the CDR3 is TGTGCCATCAGCGATACCGGGACAGGGCTAGCGGGAGCCAGGTATGAGCAGTTCTTC. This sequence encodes CAISDTGTGLAGARYEQFF.